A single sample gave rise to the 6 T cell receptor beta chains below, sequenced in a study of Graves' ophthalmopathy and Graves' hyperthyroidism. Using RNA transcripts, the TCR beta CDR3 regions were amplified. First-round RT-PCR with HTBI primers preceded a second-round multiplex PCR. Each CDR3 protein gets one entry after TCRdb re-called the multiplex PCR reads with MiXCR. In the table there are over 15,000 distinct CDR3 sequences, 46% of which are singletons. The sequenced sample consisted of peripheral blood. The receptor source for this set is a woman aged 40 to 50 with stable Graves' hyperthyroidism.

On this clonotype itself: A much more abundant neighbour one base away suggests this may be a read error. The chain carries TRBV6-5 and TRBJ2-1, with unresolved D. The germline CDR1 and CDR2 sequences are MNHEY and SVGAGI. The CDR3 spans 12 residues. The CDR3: CAGSTWSDEQFF. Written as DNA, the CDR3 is TGTGCCGGCAGCACCTGGTCGGACGAGCAGTTCTTC.

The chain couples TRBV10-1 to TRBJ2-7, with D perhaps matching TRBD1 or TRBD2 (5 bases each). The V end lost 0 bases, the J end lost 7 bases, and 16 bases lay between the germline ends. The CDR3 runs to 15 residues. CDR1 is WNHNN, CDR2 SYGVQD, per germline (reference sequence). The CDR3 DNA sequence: TGCGCCAGCAGTGAGTCGGGACGGAGAGACATGGAGCAGTACTTC. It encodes CASSESGRRDMEQYF.

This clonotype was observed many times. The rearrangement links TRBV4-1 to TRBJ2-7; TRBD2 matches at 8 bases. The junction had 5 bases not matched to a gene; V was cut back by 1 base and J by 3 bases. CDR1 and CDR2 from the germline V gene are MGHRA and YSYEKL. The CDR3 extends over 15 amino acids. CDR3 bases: TGCGCCAGCAGCCAAGTCGGGACTAGAAACTACGAGCAGTACTTC. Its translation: CASSQVGTRNYEQYF.

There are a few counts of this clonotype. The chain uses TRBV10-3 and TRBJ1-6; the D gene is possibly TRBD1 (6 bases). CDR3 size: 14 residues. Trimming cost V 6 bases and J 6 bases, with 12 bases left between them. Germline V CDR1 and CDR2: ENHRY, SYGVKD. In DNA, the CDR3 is TGTGCCATCAGAGGGGGGGTGAGTAATTCACCCCTCCACTTT. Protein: CAIRGGVSNSPLHF.

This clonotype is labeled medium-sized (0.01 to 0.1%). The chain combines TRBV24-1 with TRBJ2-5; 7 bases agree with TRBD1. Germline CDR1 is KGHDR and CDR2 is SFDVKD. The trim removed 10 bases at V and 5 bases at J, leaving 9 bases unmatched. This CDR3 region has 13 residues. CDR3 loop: CATNTGVGETQYF. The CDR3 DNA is TGTGCCACAAACACAGGGGTGGGGGAGACCCAGTACTTC.

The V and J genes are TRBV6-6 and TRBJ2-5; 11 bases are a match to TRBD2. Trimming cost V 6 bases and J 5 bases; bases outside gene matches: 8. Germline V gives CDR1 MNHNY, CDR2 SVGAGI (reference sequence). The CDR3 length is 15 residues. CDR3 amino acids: CASRDPIAGGETQYF. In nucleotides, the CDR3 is TGTGCCAGCAGAGACCCTATAGCGGGAGGGGAGACCCAGTACTTC.